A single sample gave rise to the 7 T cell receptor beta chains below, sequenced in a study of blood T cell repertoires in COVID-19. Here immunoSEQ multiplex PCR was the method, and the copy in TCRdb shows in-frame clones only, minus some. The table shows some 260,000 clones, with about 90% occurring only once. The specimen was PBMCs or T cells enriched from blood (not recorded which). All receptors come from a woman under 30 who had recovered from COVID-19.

The CDR3 protein is CASSQDGFAGQPQHF. CDR3 DNA: TGCGCCAGCAGCCAAGATGGATTCGCGGGACAGCCCCAGCATTTT. The chain employs TRBV4-1 and TRBJ1-5; D gene ambiguous. Germline V gene data show CDR1 as MGHRA and CDR2 as YSYEKL. CDR3 length: 15 residues. Trimming shortened V by 0 bases and J by 7 bases, and 13 bases separated the two germline ends.

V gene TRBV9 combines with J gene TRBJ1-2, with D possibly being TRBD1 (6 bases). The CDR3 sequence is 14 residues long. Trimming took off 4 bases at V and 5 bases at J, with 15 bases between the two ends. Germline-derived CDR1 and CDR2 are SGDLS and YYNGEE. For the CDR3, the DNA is TGTGCCAGCAGCCCCGGGCCAGGGGAATATGGCTACACCTTC. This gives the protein CASSPGPGEYGYTF.

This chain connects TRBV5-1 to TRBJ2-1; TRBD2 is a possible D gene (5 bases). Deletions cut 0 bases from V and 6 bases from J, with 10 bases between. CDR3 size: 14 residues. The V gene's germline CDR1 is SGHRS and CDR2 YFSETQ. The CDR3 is CASSLEGLANEQFF. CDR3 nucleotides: TGCGCCAGCAGCTTGGAAGGTCTAGCCAATGAGCAGTTCTTC.

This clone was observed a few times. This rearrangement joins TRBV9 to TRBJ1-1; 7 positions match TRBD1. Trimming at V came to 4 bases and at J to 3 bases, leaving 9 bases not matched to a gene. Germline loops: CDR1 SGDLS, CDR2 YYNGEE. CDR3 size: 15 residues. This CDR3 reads CASSFTGEADTEAFF. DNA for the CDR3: TGTGCCAGCAGCTTTACAGGGGAGGCGGACACTGAAGCTTTCTTT.

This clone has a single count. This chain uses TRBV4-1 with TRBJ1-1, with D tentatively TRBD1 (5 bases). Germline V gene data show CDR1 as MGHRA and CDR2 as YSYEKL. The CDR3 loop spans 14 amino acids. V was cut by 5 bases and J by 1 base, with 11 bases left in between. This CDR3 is CASSFTGENTEAFF. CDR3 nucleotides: TGCGCCAGCAGCTTTACAGGAGAGAACACTGAAGCTTTCTTT.

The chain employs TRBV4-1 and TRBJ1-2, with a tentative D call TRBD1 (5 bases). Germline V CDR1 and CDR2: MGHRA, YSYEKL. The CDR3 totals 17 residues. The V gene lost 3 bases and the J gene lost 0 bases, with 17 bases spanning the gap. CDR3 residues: CASSQRRRDPANYGYTF. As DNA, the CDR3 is TGCGCCAGCAGCCAGCGTAGGAGGGACCCAGCTAACTATGGCTACACCTTC.

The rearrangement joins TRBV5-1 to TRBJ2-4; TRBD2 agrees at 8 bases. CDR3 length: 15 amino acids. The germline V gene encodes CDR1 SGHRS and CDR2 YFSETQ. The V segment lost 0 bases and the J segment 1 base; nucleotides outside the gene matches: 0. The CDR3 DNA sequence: TGCGCCAGCAGCTTGGAGCGGGGGGCCAAAAACATTCAGTACTTC. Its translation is CASSLERGAKNIQYF.